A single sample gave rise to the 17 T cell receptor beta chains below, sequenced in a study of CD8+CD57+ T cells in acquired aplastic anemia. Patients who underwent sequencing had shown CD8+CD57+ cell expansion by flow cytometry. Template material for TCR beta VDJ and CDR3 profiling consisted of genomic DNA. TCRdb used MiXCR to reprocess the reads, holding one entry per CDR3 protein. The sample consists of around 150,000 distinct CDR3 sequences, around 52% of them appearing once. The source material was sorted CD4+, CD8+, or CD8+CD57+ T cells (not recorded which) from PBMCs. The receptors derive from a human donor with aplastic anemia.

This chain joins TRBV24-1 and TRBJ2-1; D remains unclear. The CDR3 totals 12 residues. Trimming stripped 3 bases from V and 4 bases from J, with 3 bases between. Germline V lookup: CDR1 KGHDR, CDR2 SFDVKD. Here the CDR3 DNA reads TGTGCCACCAGTGATGGGTACAATGAGCAGTTCTTC. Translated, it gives CATSDGYNEQFF.

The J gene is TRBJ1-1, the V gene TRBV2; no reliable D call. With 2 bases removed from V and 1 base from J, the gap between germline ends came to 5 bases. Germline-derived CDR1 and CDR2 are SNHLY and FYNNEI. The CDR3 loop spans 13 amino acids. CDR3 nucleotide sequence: TGTGCCAGCAGTGAAATCCAGAACACTGAAGCTTTCTTT. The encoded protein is CASSEIQNTEAFF.

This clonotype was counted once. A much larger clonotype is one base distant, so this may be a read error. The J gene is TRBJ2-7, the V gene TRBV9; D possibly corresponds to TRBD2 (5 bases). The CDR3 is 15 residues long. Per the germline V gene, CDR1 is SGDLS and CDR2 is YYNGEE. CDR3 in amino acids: CASSPLGTGIYELYF. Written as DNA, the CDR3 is TGTGCCAGCAGCCCTTTAGGAACGGGGATCTACGAGCTGTACTTC.

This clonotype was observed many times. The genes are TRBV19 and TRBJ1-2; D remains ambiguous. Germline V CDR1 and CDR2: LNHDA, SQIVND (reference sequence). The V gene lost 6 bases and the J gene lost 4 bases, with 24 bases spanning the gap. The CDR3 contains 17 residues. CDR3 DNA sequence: TGTGCCAGTAGCCGCAGATGGGAGGGAGGCTCCCTCTATGGCTACACCTTC. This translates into CASSRRWEGGSLYGYTF. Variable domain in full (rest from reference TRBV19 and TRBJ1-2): DGGITQSPKYLFRKEGQNVTLSCEQNLNHDAMYWYRQDPGQGLRLIYYSQIVNDFQKGDIAEGYSVSREKKESFPLTVTSAQKNPTAFYLCASSRRWEGGSLYGYTFGSGTRLTVV.

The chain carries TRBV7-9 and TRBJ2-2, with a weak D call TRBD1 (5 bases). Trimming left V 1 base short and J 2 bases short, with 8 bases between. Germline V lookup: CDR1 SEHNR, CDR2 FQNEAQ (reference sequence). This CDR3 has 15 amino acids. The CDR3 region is CASSLGGRNTGELFF. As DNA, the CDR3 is TGTGCCAGCAGCTTAGGGGGCAGAAACACCGGGGAGCTGTTTTTT.

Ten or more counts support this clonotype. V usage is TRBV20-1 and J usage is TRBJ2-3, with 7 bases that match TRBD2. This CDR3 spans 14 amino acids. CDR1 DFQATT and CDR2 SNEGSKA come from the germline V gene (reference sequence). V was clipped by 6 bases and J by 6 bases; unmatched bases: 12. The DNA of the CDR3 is TGCAGTGCGACTAGCACCGAACCCTCCGATACGCAGTATTTT. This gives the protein CSATSTEPSDTQYF.

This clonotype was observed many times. The CDR3 DNA reads TGTGCCAGCAGCTTAGATCCCCGGACGGTGAGCACAGATACGCAGTATTTT. Translating it yields CASSLDPRTVSTDTQYF. The chain carries TRBV11-2 and TRBJ2-3; D ambiguous. This CDR3 spans 17 amino acids. Germline assignment: CDR1 SGHAT and CDR2 FQNNGV. V lost 0 bases and J 0 bases, leaving 13 bases between the germline ends.

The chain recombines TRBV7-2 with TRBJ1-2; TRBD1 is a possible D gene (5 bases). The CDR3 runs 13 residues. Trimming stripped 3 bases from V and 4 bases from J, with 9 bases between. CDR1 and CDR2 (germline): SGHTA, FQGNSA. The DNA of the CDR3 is TGTGCCAGCAGCTTGACAGACCGCTATGGCTACACCTTC. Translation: CASSLTDRYGYTF.

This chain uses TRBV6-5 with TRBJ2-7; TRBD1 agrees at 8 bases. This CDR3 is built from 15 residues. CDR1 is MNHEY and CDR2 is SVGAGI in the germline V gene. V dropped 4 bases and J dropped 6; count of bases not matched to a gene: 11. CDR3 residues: CASSSRGQGTGEQYF. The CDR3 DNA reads TGTGCCAGCAGTTCCCGCGGACAGGGTACGGGCGAGCAGTACTTC.

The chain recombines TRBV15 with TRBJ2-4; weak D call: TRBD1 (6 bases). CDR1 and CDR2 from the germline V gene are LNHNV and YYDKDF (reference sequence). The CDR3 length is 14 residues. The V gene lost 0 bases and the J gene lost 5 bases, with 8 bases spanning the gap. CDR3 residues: CATSRDTGQNIQYF. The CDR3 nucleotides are TGTGCCACCAGCAGAGATACAGGGCAAAACATTCAGTACTTC.

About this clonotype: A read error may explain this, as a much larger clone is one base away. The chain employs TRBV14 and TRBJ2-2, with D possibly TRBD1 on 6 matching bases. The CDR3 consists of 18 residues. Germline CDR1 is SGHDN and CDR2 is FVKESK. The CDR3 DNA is TGTGCCTGCAGCCAAGACAACGGAAGGACAGAGAACACCGGGGAGCTGTTTTTT. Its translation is CACSQDNGRTENTGELFF.

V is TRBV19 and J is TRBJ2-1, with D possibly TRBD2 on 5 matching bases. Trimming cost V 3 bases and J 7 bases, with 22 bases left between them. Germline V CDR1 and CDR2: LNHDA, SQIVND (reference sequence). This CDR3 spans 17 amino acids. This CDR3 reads CASSIFFAGPIGNEQFF. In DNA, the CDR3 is TGTGCCAGTAGTATTTTTTTCGCGGGCCCCATTGGAAATGAGCAGTTCTTC.

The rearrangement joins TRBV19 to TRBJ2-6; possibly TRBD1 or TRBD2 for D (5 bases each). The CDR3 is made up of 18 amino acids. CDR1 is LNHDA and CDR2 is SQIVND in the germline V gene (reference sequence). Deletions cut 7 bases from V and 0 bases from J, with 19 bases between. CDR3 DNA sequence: TGTGCCAGTACCCTGGTGGGGGACCACTACTCTGGGGCCAACGTCCTGACTTTC. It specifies CASTLVGDHYSGANVLTF.

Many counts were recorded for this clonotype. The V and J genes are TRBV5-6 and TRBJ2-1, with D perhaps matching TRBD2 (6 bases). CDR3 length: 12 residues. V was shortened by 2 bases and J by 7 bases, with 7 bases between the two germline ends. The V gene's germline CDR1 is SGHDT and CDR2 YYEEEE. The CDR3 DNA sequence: TGTGCCAGCAGCTTAGGAGGGAATGAGCAGTTCTTC. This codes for CASSLGGNEQFF.

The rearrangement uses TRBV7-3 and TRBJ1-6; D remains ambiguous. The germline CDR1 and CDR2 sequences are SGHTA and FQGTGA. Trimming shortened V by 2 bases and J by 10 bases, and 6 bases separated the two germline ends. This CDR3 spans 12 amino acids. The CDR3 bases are TGTGCCAGCAGCTTAGATGGCTCACCCCTCCACTTT. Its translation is CASSLDGSPLHF.

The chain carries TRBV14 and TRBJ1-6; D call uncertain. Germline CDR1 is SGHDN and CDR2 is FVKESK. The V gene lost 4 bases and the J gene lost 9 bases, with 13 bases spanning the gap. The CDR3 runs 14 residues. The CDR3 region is CASSPTERVSPLHF. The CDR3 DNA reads TGTGCCAGCAGCCCTACTGAAAGGGTTTCACCCCTCCACTTT.

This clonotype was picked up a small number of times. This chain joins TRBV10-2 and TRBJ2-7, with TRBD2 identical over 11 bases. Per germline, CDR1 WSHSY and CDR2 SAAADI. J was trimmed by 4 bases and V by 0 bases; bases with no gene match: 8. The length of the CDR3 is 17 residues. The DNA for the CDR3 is TGCGCCAGCAGTGAGTCGAAGCTAGCGGGAGGTTGGTACGAGCAGTACTTC. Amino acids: CASSESKLAGGWYEQYF.